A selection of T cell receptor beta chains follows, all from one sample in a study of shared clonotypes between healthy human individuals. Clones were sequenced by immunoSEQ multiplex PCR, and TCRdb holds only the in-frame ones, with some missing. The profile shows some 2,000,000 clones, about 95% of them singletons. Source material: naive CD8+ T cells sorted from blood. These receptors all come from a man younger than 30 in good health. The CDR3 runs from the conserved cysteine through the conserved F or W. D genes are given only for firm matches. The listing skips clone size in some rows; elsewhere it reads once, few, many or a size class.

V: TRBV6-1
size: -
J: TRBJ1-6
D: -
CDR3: CASSKDIYNSPLHF
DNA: TGTGCCAGCAGCAAGGACATATATAATTCACCCCTCCACTTT

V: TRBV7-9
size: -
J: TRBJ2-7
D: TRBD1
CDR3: CASSMDRGRNEQYF
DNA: TGTGCCAGCAGCATGGACAGGGGTAGGAACGAGCAGTACTTC

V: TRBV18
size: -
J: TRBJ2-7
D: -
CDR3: CASSPGRGVSYEQYF
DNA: TGTGCCAGCTCACCAGGCAGGGGCGTCTCCTACGAGCAGTACTTC

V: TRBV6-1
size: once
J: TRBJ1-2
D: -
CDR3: CASSEEQNYGYTF
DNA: TGTGCCAGCAGTGAAGAACAGAATTATGGCTACACCTTC

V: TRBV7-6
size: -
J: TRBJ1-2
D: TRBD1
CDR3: CASSNGTGGRDYGYTF
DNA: TGTGCCAGCAGCAACGGGACAGGGGGCAGAGACTATGGCTACACCTTC

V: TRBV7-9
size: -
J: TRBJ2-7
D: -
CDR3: CASSLPVRDEPYEQYF
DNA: TGTGCCAGCAGCTTACCCGTGAGGGATGAGCCCTACGAGCAGTACTTC

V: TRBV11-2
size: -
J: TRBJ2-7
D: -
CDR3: CASSVGTLAYEQYF
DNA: TGTGCCAGCAGCGTCGGGACCCTTGCCTACGAGCAGTACTTC

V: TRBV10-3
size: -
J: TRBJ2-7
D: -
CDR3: CAISEDGYEQYF
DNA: TGTGCCATCAGTGAGGACGGTTACGAGCAGTACTTC

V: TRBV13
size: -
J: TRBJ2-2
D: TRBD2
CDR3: CASSPLAGETGELFF
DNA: TGTGCCAGCAGCCCCCTAGCGGGAGAGACCGGGGAGCTGTTTTTT

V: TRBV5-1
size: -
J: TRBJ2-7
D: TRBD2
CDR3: CASRTSGDYEQYF
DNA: TGCGCCAGCAGAACCAGCGGGGACTACGAGCAGTACTTC

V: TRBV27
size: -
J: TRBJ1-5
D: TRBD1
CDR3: CASSPDLGQGNQPQHF
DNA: TGTGCCAGCAGCCCCGATTTAGGACAGGGGAATCAGCCCCAGCATTTT

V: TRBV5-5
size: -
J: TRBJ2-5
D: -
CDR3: CASSSSRVQYF
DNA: TGTGCCAGCAGCTCATCTCGTGTCCAGTACTTC

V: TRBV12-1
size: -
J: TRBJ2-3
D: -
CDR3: CASSFWADTDTQYF
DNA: TGTGCCAGCAGCTTTTGGGCGGATACAGATACGCAGTATTTT

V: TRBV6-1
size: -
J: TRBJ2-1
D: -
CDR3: CAIKWLGYNEQFF
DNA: TGTGCCATAAAGTGGCTGGGTTACAATGAGCAGTTCTTC

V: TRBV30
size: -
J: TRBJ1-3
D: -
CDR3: CACLSPSSGNTIYF
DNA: TGTGCCTGTTTAAGCCCAAGCTCTGGAAACACCATATATTTT

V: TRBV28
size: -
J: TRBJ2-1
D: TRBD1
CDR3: CASSGTGTAREQFF
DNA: TGTGCCAGCAGTGGGACCGGGACAGCACGGGAGCAGTTCTTC

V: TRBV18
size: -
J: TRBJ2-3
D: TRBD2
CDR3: CASSAEGLAWPDTQYF
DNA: TGTGCCAGCTCAGCCGAAGGACTAGCTTGGCCAGATACGCAGTATTTT

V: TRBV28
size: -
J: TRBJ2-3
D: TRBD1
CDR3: CASSLTGDTQYF
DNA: TGTGCCAGCAGTTTGACAGGGGATACGCAGTATTTT